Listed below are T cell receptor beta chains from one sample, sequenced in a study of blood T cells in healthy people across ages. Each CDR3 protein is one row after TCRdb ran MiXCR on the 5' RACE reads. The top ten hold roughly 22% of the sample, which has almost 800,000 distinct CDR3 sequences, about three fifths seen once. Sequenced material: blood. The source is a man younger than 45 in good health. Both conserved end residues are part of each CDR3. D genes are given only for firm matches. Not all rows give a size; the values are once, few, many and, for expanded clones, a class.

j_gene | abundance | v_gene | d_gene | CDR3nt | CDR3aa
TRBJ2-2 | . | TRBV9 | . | TGTGCCAGCAGCCCTTCTATGGGGAGTGGGACCGGGGAGCTGTTTTTT | CASSPSMGSGTGELFF
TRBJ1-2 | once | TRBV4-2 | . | TGTGCCAGCAGCCAAGATGGGGGCGCTTATTATGGCTACACCTTC | CASSQDGGAYYGYTF
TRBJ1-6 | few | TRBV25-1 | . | TGTGCCAGCAGTGAGATGGGATCACCCCTCCACTTT | CASSEMGSPLHF
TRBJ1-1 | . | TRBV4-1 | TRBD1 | TGCGCCAGCAGCCAAGACGGGACAGGGGTCCCCCGGGAAGCTTTCTTT | CASSQDGTGVPREAFF
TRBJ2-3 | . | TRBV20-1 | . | TGCAGTGCCGTAGGACCCCAGTCGAAAGATACGCAGTATTTT | CSAVGPQSKDTQYF
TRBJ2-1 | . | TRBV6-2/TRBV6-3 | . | TGTGCCAGCCTTCGGTCCAGCTACAATGAGCAGTTCTTC | CASLRSSYNEQFF
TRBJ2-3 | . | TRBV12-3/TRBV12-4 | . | TGTGCCACGGGTACCGCAGATACGCAGTATTTT | CATGTADTQYF
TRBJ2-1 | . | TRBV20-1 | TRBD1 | TGCAGTGCTAGTTACTACAGGGGAACCAATGAGCAGTTCTTC | CSASYYRGTNEQFF
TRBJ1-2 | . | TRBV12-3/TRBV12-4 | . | TGTGCCAGCAGTTTATTACGGGACTCTGGCTACACCTTC | CASSLLRDSGYTF
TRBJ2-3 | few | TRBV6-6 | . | TGTGCCAGCAGTTACGTGGGGGATACGCAGTATTTT | CASSYVGDTQYF
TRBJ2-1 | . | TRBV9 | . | TGTGCCAGCAGCCCGGGTGTCGGAGGGGAGCTGTTCTTC | CASSPGVGGELFF
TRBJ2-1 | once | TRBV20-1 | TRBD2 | TGCAGTGCTAGGAGGCCCAGACTAGCGTTGACCTACAATGAGCAGTTCTTC | CSARRPRLALTYNEQFF
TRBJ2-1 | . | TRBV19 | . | TGTGCCAGTAGTAGGACAGAGTACAATGAGCAGTTCTTC | CASSRTEYNEQFF
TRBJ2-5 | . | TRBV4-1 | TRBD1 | TGCGCCAGCAGCCAAGGGACAGGGGGGGCGAAGACCCAGTACTTC | CASSQGTGGAKTQYF
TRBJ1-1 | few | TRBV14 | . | TGTGCCAGCAGCCACGCCAGGGCCCAGCTAATACCCGAAGCTTTCTTT | CASSHARAQLIPEAFF
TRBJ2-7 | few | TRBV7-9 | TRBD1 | TGTGCCAGCAGCGTGTCAGGGGGAGCCTACGAGCAGTACTTC | CASSVSGGAYEQYF
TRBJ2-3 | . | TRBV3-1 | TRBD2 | TGTGCCAGCAGACAGATCCAAGTAGCGGGAGGCAGAACAGATACGCAGTATTTT | CASRQIQVAGGRTDTQYF
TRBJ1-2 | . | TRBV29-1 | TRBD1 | TGCAGCGTTGCACAGGGGCGCGTCTATGGCTACACCTTC | CSVAQGRVYGYTF
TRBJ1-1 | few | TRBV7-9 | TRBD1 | TGTGCCAGCAGCTTAGAGACAGGGCAGAACACTGAAGCTTTCTTT | CASSLETGQNTEAFF
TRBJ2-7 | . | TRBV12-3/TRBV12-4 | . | TGTGCCAGCAGACCTACCTCTTTTTCCGAGCAGTACTTC | CASRPTSFSEQYF